The 17 T cell receptor beta chains reported below all come from one sample, sequenced in a study of blood T cell repertoires in COVID-19. TCRdb's table, derived via immunoSEQ multiplex PCR, lists solely in-frame clones and lacks some. The sample carries about 80,000 clones, about 82% recorded once. Sequenced input: peripheral blood. All receptors derive from a man aged 45-60 years with COVID-19, enrolled during active disease.

In its sample, this clone was seen a few times. In DNA form, the CDR3 reads TGTGCCAGTAGTATGGGACAGGGGGCCTCTGGAAACACCATATATTTT. Translation: CASSMGQGASGNTIYF. This chain uses TRBV19 with TRBJ1-3, with 12 bases fitting TRBD1. The germline V gene encodes CDR1 LNHDA and CDR2 SQIVND (reference sequence). V lost 3 bases and J lost 0; bases outside the gene matches: 0. CDR3 length: 16 amino acids. The entire variable domain, with the rest obtained from reference TRBV19 and TRBJ1-3, is as follows: DGGITQSPKYLFRKEGQNVTLSCEQNLNHDAMYWYRQDPGQGLRLIYYSQIVNDFQKGDIAEGYSVSREKKESFPLTVTSAQKNPTAFYLCASSMGQGASGNTIYFGEGSWLTVV.

The rearrangement joins TRBV24-1 to TRBJ1-5; tentatively, D is TRBD1 (6 bases). V was shortened by 7 bases and J by 5 bases, with 14 bases between the two germline ends. Germline CDR1 KGHDR, CDR2 SFDVKD. The CDR3 is 14 amino acids. The CDR3 DNA sequence: TGTGCCACCAGCCCCGGACAGAGTTATCAGCCCCAGCATTTT. Amino acids: CATSPGQSYQPQHF.

This clone was seen only a few times. The gene calls are TRBV3-1 (or the pseudogene TRBV3-2) and TRBJ1-2, with TRBD1 matching over 7 bases. The length of the CDR3 is 15 residues. J was trimmed by 8 bases and V by 3 bases; bases with no gene match: 12. Germline V gives CDR1 LGHDT, CDR2 YNNKEL (reference sequence). CDR3 loop: CASSHPGTVGRGYTF. CDR3 nucleotide sequence: TGTGCCAGCAGCCACCCCGGGACAGTGGGCCGGGGCTACACCTTC.

The V gene is TRBV7-9, the J gene TRBJ2-2; 7 nucleotides align to TRBD1. The CDR3 length is 17 residues. J lost 0 bases, V lost 5 bases, and 9 bases had no gene match. CDR1 and CDR2 (germline): SEHNR, FQNEAQ (reference sequence). Here the CDR3 DNA reads TGTGCCAGCAGCCGCCGTTCCGGGACAGCGAACACCGGGGAGCTGTTTTTT. Protein product: CASSRRSGTANTGELFF. Variable domain in full (rest from reference TRBV7-9 and TRBJ2-2): DTGVSQNPRHKITKRGQNVTFRCDPISEHNRLYWYRQTLGQGPEFLTYFQNEAQLEKSRLLSDRFSAERPKGSFSTLEIQRTEQGDSAMYLCASSRRSGTANTGELFFGEGSRLTVL.

V gene TRBV5-4 combines with J gene TRBJ2-1; TRBD2 aligns across 7 bases. This CDR3 is built from 15 residues. CDR1 SGHNT and CDR2 YYREEE come from the germline V gene (reference sequence). V lost 5 bases and J lost 3; bases outside the gene matches: 8. The CDR3 is CASRSDSGGYNEQFF. As DNA, the CDR3 is TGTGCCAGCAGATCAGACTCGGGGGGCTACAATGAGCAGTTCTTC. Using reference TRBV5-4 and TRBJ2-1 for the parts outside the CDR3, the full variable domain is ETGVTQSPTHLIKTRGQQVTLRCSSQSGHNTVSWYQQALGQGPQFIFQYYREEENGRGNFPPRFSGLQFPNYSSELNVNALELDDSALYLCASRSDSGGYNEQFFGPGTRLTVL.

There are a few counts of this clone. This sequence joins TRBV3-1 (or the pseudogene TRBV3-2) and TRBJ1-2; a possible D gene is TRBD1 (5 bases). V was cut by 4 bases and J by 2 bases, with 11 bases left in between. The length of the CDR3 is 14 residues. Germline CDR1 LGHDT, CDR2 YNNKEL (reference sequence). This chain's CDR3 is CASSLRRGNYGYTF. In DNA form, the CDR3 reads TGTGCCAGCAGCCTTCGGCGGGGGAACTATGGCTACACCTTC.

This sequence joins TRBV30 and TRBJ1-4; 9 positions agree with TRBD1. The V gene's germline CDR1 is GTSNPN and CDR2 SVGIG (reference sequence). This CDR3 region has 15 residues. Germline trimming cut 0 bases from V and 9 bases from J; bases unmatched to any gene: 8. The CDR3 DNA reads TGTGCCTGGAGTGTCCCCGGGACAGGGCGTAAAAAACTGTTTTTT. It codes for CAWSVPGTGRKKLFF.

CDR3 bases: TGTGCCAGTAGTCCGGGAGGGCGGGATACGCAGTATTTT. Amino acids: CASSPGGRDTQYF. The genes are TRBV19 and TRBJ2-3; TRBD2 agrees at 8 bases. The CDR3 loop spans 13 amino acids. The trim removed 5 bases at V and 6 bases at J, leaving 4 bases unmatched. Per the germline V gene, CDR1 is LNHDA and CDR2 is SQIVND (reference sequence).

This chain connects TRBV3-1 (or the pseudogene TRBV3-2) to TRBJ2-7, with D possibly being TRBD1 (5 bases). The CDR3 covers 14 residues. Trimming took 5 bases from V and 5 from J, leaving 16 bases between them. CDR1 and CDR2 (germline): LGHDT, YNNKEL (reference sequence). The DNA of the CDR3 is TGTGCCAGCAGCTTTCGTGGCTCCAGGGACGAGCAGTACTTC. This gives the protein CASSFRGSRDEQYF.

The V call is TRBV5-5, the J call TRBJ1-5; D is perhaps TRBD1 (6 bases). There are 14 residues in the CDR3. Between the trimmed V and J ends, which lost 6 bases and 7 bases, there was a span of 17 bases. Looked up from germline, CDR1 is SGHKS and CDR2 is YYEKEE (reference sequence). The chain's CDR3 is CASTWGQGGQPQHF. CDR3 sequence (DNA): TGTGCCAGCACCTGGGGGCAGGGAGGGCAGCCCCAGCATTTT.

This chain links TRBV5-1 with TRBJ1-1, with D hard to call. Germline V gives CDR1 SGHRS, CDR2 YFSETQ. V lost 0 bases, J lost 4 bases, and 13 bases lay in between. This CDR3 has 15 amino acids. DNA for the CDR3: TGCGCCAGCAGCTTGGAACCTGTCGTAGCCACTGAAGCTTTCTTT. Protein: CASSLEPVVATEAFF.

This sequence joins TRBV5-1 and TRBJ1-1, with TRBD1 as a possible D gene (6 bases). Trimming shortened V by 4 bases and J by 0 bases, and 13 bases separated the two germline ends. The CDR3 is 15 residues long. CDR1 and CDR2 from the germline V gene are SGHRS and YFSETQ. DNA of the CDR3: TGCGCCAGCAGCCAACAGGGTTTGGTGAACACTGAAGCTTTCTTT. Its translation: CASSQQGLVNTEAFF.

This chain links TRBV6-6 with TRBJ1-1, with D tentatively TRBD1 (6 bases). CDR1 is MNHNY, CDR2 SVGAGI, per germline (reference sequence). V was shortened by 7 bases and J by 5 bases, with 14 bases between the two germline ends. This CDR3 is built from 13 residues. In DNA, the CDR3 is TGTGCCAGCAAGCGACAGGATGGGACTGAAGCTTTCTTT. Amino acids: CASKRQDGTEAFF.

The chain couples TRBV10-2 to TRBJ2-7, with 8 bases aligning to TRBD1. Germline-derived CDR1 and CDR2 are WSHSY and SAAADI. V lost 2 bases and J lost 2; bases outside the gene matches: 5. The CDR3 is made up of 15 amino acids. The CDR3 is CASSEQNRGAYEQYF. CDR3 DNA: TGCGCCAGCAGTGAGCAGAACAGGGGGGCCTACGAGCAGTACTTC.

The rearrangement links TRBV23-1 to TRBJ1-1; possibly TRBD1 for D (6 bases). TRBV23-1 has ORF status, its function being uncertain. The CDR3 covers 14 residues. V was trimmed by 3 bases and J by 2 bases, leaving 10 bases between them. This CDR3 reads CASSQDRSNTEAFF. The CDR3, as DNA: TGCGCCAGCAGTCAGGACAGATCAAACACTGAAGCTTTCTTT.

The V gene is TRBV21-1, the J gene TRBJ2-3; TRBD2, as called in the table, went unchecked against the DNA. TRBV21-1 is given as a pseudogene. This CDR3 comprises 17 residues. CDR3 nucleotide sequence: TGTGCCAGCAGCTCCCGACTAGCGGGAGTGGGCACAGATACGCAGTATTTT. As protein: CASSSRLAGVGTDTQYF.

The V and J genes are TRBV28 and TRBJ1-2; D is unclear. Germline V gives CDR1 MDHEN, CDR2 SYDVKM. Trimming removed 3 bases from V and 1 base from J, with 9 bases in between. This CDR3 region has 14 residues. The CDR3 protein is CASSLVPSNYGYTF. CDR3 nucleotides: TGTGCCAGCAGTTTGGTGCCGAGTAACTATGGCTACACCTTC.